One sample yielded the 13 T cell receptor beta chains listed below, sequenced in a study of T-cell reconstitution after alpha-beta-depleted transplantation in children. The TCRbeta library incorporated unique molecular identifiers. From the PCR reads, TCRdb called clonotypes with MiXCR, one entry per CDR3 protein. The sample holds under 750,000 distinct CDR3 sequences, roughly 24% seen once. The specimen was PBMCs, mostly from graft donor cells, collected 360 days after TCRalphabeta/CD19-depleted stem cell transplant. The receptors derive from a boy less than two years old who had a stem cell transplant for acute myeloid leukemia, so the T cells may come from the graft donor.

The rearrangement joins TRBV14 to TRBJ2-4; 7 bases map to TRBD2. The ends lost 3 bases at V and 11 bases at J; junction bases unmatched: 7. The CDR3 runs 13 residues. Germline V gene data show CDR1 as SGHDN and CDR2 as FVKESK. CDR3 DNA: TGTGCCAGCAGCCAGGAGCGTGCGGGGGTTCAGTACTTC. As protein: CASSQERAGVQYF.

The V and J genes are TRBV29-1 and TRBJ1-1; D ambiguous. CDR1 and CDR2 from the germline V gene are SQVTM and ANQGSEA. The V and J ends lost 8 bases and 1 base respectively, with 14 bases between them. The CDR3 runs 13 residues. In DNA, the CDR3 is TGCAGCACGAAAGGGCGGGAGAACACTGAAGCTTTCTTT. Protein: CSTKGRENTEAFF.

The rearrangement joins TRBV20-1 to TRBJ2-7; tentative D call: TRBD2 (5 bases). CDR3 size: 15 residues. Trimming stripped 6 bases from V and 3 bases from J, with 21 bases between. CDR1 DFQATT and CDR2 SNEGSKA come from the germline V gene (reference sequence). The chain's CDR3 is CSASPITSGVYEQYF. In DNA, the CDR3 is TGCAGTGCAAGCCCGATTACTAGTGGGGTCTACGAGCAGTACTTC.

This chain uses TRBV18 with TRBJ2-5; D is perhaps TRBD1 (6 bases). Germline V gene sequence: CDR1 KGHSH, CDR2 LQKENI. The V end lost 1 base, the J end lost 5 bases, and 11 bases lay between the germline ends. The CDR3 is 14 amino acids. CDR3 bases: TGTGCCAGCTCACCACTGAGCAGGGGCGAGACCCAGTACTTC. Its translation is CASSPLSRGETQYF. The entire variable domain, with the rest obtained from reference TRBV18 and TRBJ2-5, is as follows: NAGVMQNPRHLVRRRGQEARLRCSPMKGHSHVYWYRQLPEEGLKFMVYLQKENIIDESGMPKERFSAEFPKEGPSILRIQQVVRGDSAAYFCASSPLSRGETQYFGPGTRLLVL.

This clonotype has more than one count but fewer than ten. V and J are TRBV25-1 and TRBJ2-3; D unresolved. V lost 4 bases and J lost 3, with 23 bases in between. Per germline, CDR1 MGHDK and CDR2 SYGVNS. This CDR3 comprises 18 residues. Here the CDR3 reads CASSVLLIGRLGTDTQYF. In DNA form, the CDR3 reads TGTGCCAGCAGTGTTCTGTTGATTGGGCGGTTGGGGACAGATACGCAGTATTTT.

In its sample, this clonotype was seen many times. This rearrangement joins TRBV7-2 to TRBJ2-5; TRBD2 aligns across 7 bases. The V gene's germline CDR1 is SGHTA and CDR2 FQGNSA. The CDR3 consists of 13 residues. With V trimmed by 5 bases and J by 5 bases, 5 bases remained unmatched. The CDR3 here is CASSKLAWETQYF. The CDR3 DNA sequence: TGTGCCAGCAGCAAACTAGCGTGGGAGACCCAGTACTTC.

The chain uses TRBV12-3 or TRBV12-4 and TRBJ1-1, with a weak D call TRBD1 (5 bases). The CDR3 sequence is 16 residues long. Deletions cut 3 bases from V and 1 base from J, with 15 bases between. The CDR3 DNA reads TGTGCCAGCAGTTTCCCCCCCCAGGGCTCGAACACTGAAGCTTTCTTT. This gives the protein CASSFPPQGSNTEAFF.

This clonotype has a handful of counts. The chain links TRBV14 to TRBJ2-1; 13 nucleotides agree with TRBD2. The CDR3 is made up of 17 amino acids. The V and J ends lost 1 base and 8 bases, in that order; junction bases with no gene match: 8. Germline CDR1 is SGHDN and CDR2 is FVKESK. The CDR3 bases are TGTGCCAGCAGCCAAGCCCCGGGACTAGCGGGGAGCGATGAGCAGTTCTTC. Translating it yields CASSQAPGLAGSDEQFF.

V is TRBV9 and J is TRBJ2-3, with D tentatively TRBD2 (6 bases). CDR3 size: 18 residues. V gave up 3 bases and J gave up 2 bases, with 22 bases separating them. Germline CDR1 reads SGDLS; CDR2 reads YYNGEE. The CDR3 nucleotides read TGTGCCAGCAGCGCCTGGGCTAGCGTCGGCCGTAACACAGATACGCAGTATTTT. It encodes CASSAWASVGRNTDTQYF.

The chain is built from TRBV7-9 and TRBJ2-1; D perhaps matches TRBD1 (6 bases). The V end was cut by 4 bases, the J end by 9 bases, with 16 bases between. Germline-derived CDR1 and CDR2 are SEHNR and FQNEAQ (reference sequence). This CDR3 is 14 amino acids long. CDR3 in DNA: TGTGCCAGCAGCTGGACAGTGGCTCAAAGTGAGCAGTTCTTC. This codes for CASSWTVAQSEQFF.

This clonotype was seen many times. The chain carries TRBV28 and TRBJ2-5; D may be TRBD2 (6 bases). The V and J ends lost 3 bases and 1 base respectively, with 12 bases between them. CDR3 length equals 15 residues. CDR1 is MDHEN and CDR2 is SYDVKM in the germline V gene. The CDR3 is CASSLGGAAQETQYF. Written as DNA, the CDR3 is TGTGCCAGCAGTTTGGGGGGAGCGGCCCAAGAGACCCAGTACTTC.

This clonotype has at least ten counts. This chain uses TRBV4-1 with TRBJ1-6; weak D call: TRBD1 (5 bases). V shed 1 base and J shed 9 bases, with 13 bases lying between them. CDR3 length equals 15 residues. Germline V gene sequence: CDR1 MGHRA, CDR2 YSYEKL. CDR3 in amino acids: CASSQVDGAISPLHF. The CDR3 DNA follows: TGCGCCAGCAGCCAAGTGGACGGGGCGATTTCACCCCTCCACTTT.

This clonotype was detected ten times or more. This chain connects TRBV7-2 to TRBJ2-2, with D maybe TRBD2 (6 bases). The CDR3 loop spans 16 amino acids. Germline CDR1 is SGHTA and CDR2 is FQGNSA. Trimming stripped 4 bases from V and 6 bases from J, with 18 bases between. The CDR3 DNA is TGTGCCAGCAGCTCGCGGGTGGGACTCGTCCCCGGGGAGCTGTTTTTT. Its translation is CASSSRVGLVPGELFF.